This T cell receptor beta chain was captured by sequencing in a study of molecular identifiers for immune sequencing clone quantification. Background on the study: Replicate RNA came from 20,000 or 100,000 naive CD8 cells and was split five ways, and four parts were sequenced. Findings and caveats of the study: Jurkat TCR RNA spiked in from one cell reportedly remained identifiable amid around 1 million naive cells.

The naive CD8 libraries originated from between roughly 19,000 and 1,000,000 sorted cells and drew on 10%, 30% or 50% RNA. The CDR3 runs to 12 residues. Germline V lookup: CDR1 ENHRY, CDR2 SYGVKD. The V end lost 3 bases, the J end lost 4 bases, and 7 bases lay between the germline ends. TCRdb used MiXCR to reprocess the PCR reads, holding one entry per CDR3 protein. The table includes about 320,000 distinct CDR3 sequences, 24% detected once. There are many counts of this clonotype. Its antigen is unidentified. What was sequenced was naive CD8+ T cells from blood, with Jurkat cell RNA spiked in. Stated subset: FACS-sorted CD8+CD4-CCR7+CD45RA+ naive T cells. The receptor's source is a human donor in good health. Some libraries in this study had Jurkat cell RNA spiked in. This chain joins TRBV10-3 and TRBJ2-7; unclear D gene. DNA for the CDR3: TGTGCCATCAGTGAAGTTGGTTACGAGCAGTACTTC. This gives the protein CAISEVGYEQYF.